This T cell receptor (beta chain) was identified during a study of T cell responses to AZD1222 COVID-19 vaccine. Looked up from germline, CDR1 is MDHEN and CDR2 is SYDVKM. CDR3 length: 13 residues. V lost 6 bases and J 2 bases, leaving 9 bases between the germline ends. Clones were read by immunoSEQ multiplex PCR, and TCRdb kept only the in-frame ones, dropping some. The table records about 110,000 clones, about 90% of them present only once. This sample comprised peripheral blood, obtained 28 days after the second AZD1222 dose. The receptor was isolated from an adult who received the AZD1222 COVID-19 vaccine. V gene TRBV28 combines with J gene TRBJ2-3, with no clear D. The DNA of the CDR3 is TGTGCCAGCAGCACCTCAGACACAGATACGCAGTATTTT. Translated: CASSTSDTDTQYF.